This T cell receptor (beta chain) was sequenced during a study of cytomegalovirus exposure and HLA in healthy donors. The junction had 3 bases not matched to a gene; V was cut back by 6 bases and J by 0 bases. This CDR3 region has 15 residues. The germline CDR1 and CDR2 sequences are SEHNR and FQNEAQ (reference sequence). This clone has a single count. Its antigen is currently unknown. Study results and caveats: An analysis that came later showed most CMV-associated TCR beta chains appearing HLA-restricted. Over 15,000 TCR beta sequences were associated with HLA alleles at 0.05 false discovery rate in a later analysis.

Both 60 Vbeta primers and 13 Jbeta primers went into the PCR. Authors' data handling: Unique TCR beta chains totaled roughly 81 million in a later count, with approximately 10 million of them shared. Profiling relied on immunoSEQ multiplex PCR, and the TCRdb table lists in-frame clones only, not all of them. V and J calls and clone size are those listed in that table; D and trimming were worked out from the DNA. The sample has 160,000 or so clones; about 65% are singletons. This receptor was identified in a woman aged 25 to 45 in good health and CMV-seronegative. Sequencing was carried out using PBMCs. The V and J genes are TRBV7-9 and TRBJ1-4; 8 bases align to TRBD1. Written as DNA, the CDR3 is TGTGCCAGCAGACAGGGGGTGACAACTAATGAAAAACTGTTTTTT. Its protein product is CASRQGVTTNEKLFF.